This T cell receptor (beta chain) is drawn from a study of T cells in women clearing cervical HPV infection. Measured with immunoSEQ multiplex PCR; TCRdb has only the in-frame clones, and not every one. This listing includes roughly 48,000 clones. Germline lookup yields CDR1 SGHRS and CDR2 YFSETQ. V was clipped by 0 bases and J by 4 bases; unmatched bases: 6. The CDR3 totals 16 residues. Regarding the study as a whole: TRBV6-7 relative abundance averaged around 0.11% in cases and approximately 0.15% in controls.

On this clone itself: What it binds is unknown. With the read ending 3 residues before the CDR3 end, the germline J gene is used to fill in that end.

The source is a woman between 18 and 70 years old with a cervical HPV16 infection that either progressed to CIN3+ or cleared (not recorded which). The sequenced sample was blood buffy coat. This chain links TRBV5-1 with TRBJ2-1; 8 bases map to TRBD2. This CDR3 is CASSLGGGGIYNEQFF. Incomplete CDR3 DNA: TGCGCCAGCAGCTTGGGGGGCGGGGGGATTTACAATGAG. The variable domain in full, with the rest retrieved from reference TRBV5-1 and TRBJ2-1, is KAGVTQTPRYLIKTRGQQVTLSCSPISGHRSVSWYQQTPGQGLQFLFEYFSETQRNKGNFPGRFSGRQFSNSRSEMNVSTLELGDSALYLCASSLGGGGIYNEQFFGPGTRLTVL.